This T cell receptor beta chain was recovered during a study of blood T cell repertoires in COVID-19. Background on the study: Donors in the United States, Italy and Spain gave samples during acute or convalescent COVID-19.

The ends were cut back, 8 bases at V and 8 bases at J, with 10 bases in the middle. The CDR3 runs to 11 residues. The germline V gene encodes CDR1 LNHDA and CDR2 SQIVND (reference sequence). Original methodology: For nucleated cells, counts were estimated from reference gene primer amplification. Method: immunoSEQ multiplex PCR; TCRdb's copy keeps in-frame clones and lacks some. V, J and clone size are taken as reported in that table, and D and trimming were inferred from the DNA itself. The sample contains 200,000 to 250,000 clones, 75% to 90% of which appear only once. This clone was detected once. Sequences were obtained from peripheral blood. The TCR was taken from a woman between 25 and 40 years old who had recovered from COVID-19. The chain couples TRBV19 to TRBJ2-1; tentatively, D is TRBD2 (5 bases). The CDR3 sequence is CASGLGHEQFF. Written as DNA, the CDR3 is TGTGCCAGTGGACTCGGCCATGAGCAGTTCTTC.